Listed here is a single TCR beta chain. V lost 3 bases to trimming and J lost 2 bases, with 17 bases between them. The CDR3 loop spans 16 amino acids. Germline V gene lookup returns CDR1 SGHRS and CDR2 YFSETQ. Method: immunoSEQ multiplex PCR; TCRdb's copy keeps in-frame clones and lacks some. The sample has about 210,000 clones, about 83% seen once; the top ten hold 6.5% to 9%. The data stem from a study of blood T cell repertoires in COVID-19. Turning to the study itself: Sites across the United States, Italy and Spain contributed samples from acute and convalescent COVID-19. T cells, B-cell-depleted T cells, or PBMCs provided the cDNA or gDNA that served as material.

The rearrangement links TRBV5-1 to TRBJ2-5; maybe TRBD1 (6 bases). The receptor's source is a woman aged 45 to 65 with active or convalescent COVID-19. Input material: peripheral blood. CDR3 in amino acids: CASSSGAGQVQETQYF. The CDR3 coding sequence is TGCGCCAGCAGCTCAGGGGCCGGCCAGGTTCAAGAGACCCAGTACTTC.